A single sample is the source of the 25 T cell receptor beta chains below, sequenced in a study of T cell responses to AZD1222 COVID-19 vaccine. TCRdb's table, derived via immunoSEQ multiplex PCR, lists solely in-frame clones and lacks some. The sample carries around 100,000 clones, about 85% recorded once. Here the sequenced sample was peripheral blood, taken on day 0 of AZD1222 vaccination. The receptors were gathered from an adult in good health.

This clone was picked up one time. The V gene is TRBV27, the J gene TRBJ1-1; D is ambiguous. There are 14 residues in the CDR3. Germline loops: CDR1 MNHEY, CDR2 SMNVEV (reference sequence). The V gene lost 6 bases and the J gene lost 5 bases, with 16 bases spanning the gap. CDR3: CASSPIRDGTEAFF. The CDR3 DNA reads TGTGCCAGCAGCCCGATTAGGGATGGAACTGAAGCTTTCTTT.

J is TRBJ2-7 and V is TRBV28; D gene uncertain. This CDR3 contains 14 residues. Germline values: CDR1 MDHEN, CDR2 SYDVKM. Trimming took off 5 bases at V and 2 bases at J, with 13 bases between the two ends. The CDR3: CASSSGLRTYEQYF. CDR3 DNA sequence: TGTGCCAGCAGTAGTGGGCTGCGTACCTACGAGCAGTACTTC.

The V call is TRBV3-1 (or the pseudogene TRBV3-2), the J call TRBJ1-6, with D maybe TRBD1 (5 bases). The CDR3 has 16 residues. Germline V gene lookup returns CDR1 LGHDT and CDR2 YNNKEL (reference sequence). Trimming left V 3 bases short and J 7 bases short, with 16 bases between. The CDR3 DNA reads as TGTGCCAGCAGCCATTATGCAGGGCTGGTCAATTCACCCCTCCACTTT. It translates to CASSHYAGLVNSPLHF.

This chain links TRBV7-2 with TRBJ1-6; D call uncertain. Germline CDR1 and CDR2: SGHTA and FQGNSA. The V end lost 5 bases, the J end lost 0 bases, and 5 bases lay between the germline ends. CDR3 length equals 14 residues. CDR3 coding DNA: TGTGCCAGCAGCCCCGACTCCTATAATTCACCCCTCCACTTT. This translates into CASSPDSYNSPLHF.

J is TRBJ1-2 and V is TRBV6-5; a possible D gene is TRBD1 (5 bases). Per germline, CDR1 MNHEY and CDR2 SVGAGI. This CDR3 spans 14 amino acids. Trimming took off 8 bases at V and 7 bases at J, with 20 bases between the two ends. The CDR3 DNA sequence: TGTGCCAGCTACATAAGGGGAAGGGTAAGTGGCTACACCTTC. Translation: CASYIRGRVSGYTF.

The chain links TRBV7-9 to TRBJ2-5, with D perhaps matching TRBD2 (5 bases). With 1 base removed from V and 0 bases from J, the gap between germline ends came to 6 bases. Germline CDR1 reads SEHNR; CDR2 reads FQNEAQ (reference sequence). The CDR3 runs 14 residues. CDR3 DNA: TGTGCCAGCAGCTTAGGGGAGTACCAAGAGACCCAGTACTTC. It encodes CASSLGEYQETQYF.

This clone has more than one count but fewer than ten. This chain links TRBV19 with TRBJ2-2; D is possibly TRBD2 (5 bases). V gave up 6 bases and J gave up 0 bases, with 11 bases separating them. The CDR3 runs to 15 residues. Per the germline V gene, CDR1 is LNHDA and CDR2 is SQIVND (reference sequence). CDR3 amino acids: CASRRAGSNTGELFF. The CDR3 bases are TGTGCCAGTAGGCGGGCAGGCTCGAACACCGGGGAGCTGTTTTTT.

V is TRBV18 and J is TRBJ2-1; D uncertain. V was clipped by 1 base and J by 0 bases, with 13 bases between them. Germline V CDR1 and CDR2: KGHSH, LQKENI. The CDR3 has 17 residues. The DNA of the CDR3 is TGTGCCAGCTCACCACGCAGGACCTCAAGCTCCTACAATGAGCAGTTCTTC. Translation: CASSPRRTSSSYNEQFF.

This chain links TRBV5-1 with TRBJ1-1, with a possible D match to TRBD1 (6 bases). The CDR3 length is 14 residues. V was trimmed by 4 bases and J by 8 bases, leaving 18 bases between them. The germline V gene encodes CDR1 SGHRS and CDR2 YFSETQ. The CDR3 reads CASSRDTEKEEAFF. The DNA of the CDR3 is TGCGCCAGCAGCCGGGACACGGAGAAGGAGGAAGCTTTCTTT.

V usage is TRBV28 and J usage is TRBJ2-2, with TRBD1 identical over 11 bases. The CDR3 sequence is 16 residues long. V was clipped by 4 bases and J by 7 bases; unmatched bases: 8. CDR1 and CDR2 from the germline V gene are MDHEN and SYDVKM. CDR3 bases: TGTGCCAGCAGTTCAACAGCCGGGACAGGGGGCGGGGAGCTGTTTTTT. Its protein is CASSSTAGTGGGELFF.

The rearrangement joins TRBV7-6 to TRBJ1-6; 7 bases line up with TRBD1. CDR3 length: 15 amino acids. Germline V gene data show CDR1 as SGHVS and CDR2 as FNYEAQ. Trimming removed 1 base from V and 5 bases from J; junction bases left unmatched: 2. CDR3 bases: TGTGCCAGCAGCTTAGGACAGGGTAATAATTCACCCCTCCACTTT. Residues: CASSLGQGNNSPLHF.

V and J are TRBV6-5 and TRBJ1-1; D possibly corresponds to TRBD1 (5 bases). The CDR3 runs to 15 residues. CDR1 and CDR2 (germline): MNHEY, SVGAGI. V was shortened by 6 bases and J by 4 bases, with 18 bases between the two germline ends. The CDR3 spells CASRHRQYEGTEAFF. Here the CDR3 DNA reads TGTGCCAGCAGACACCGACAGTACGAGGGCACTGAAGCTTTCTTT.

This chain connects TRBV7-9 to TRBJ2-2; TRBD1 agrees at 8 bases. The CDR3 is made up of 16 amino acids. The V gene's germline CDR1 is SEHNR and CDR2 FQNEAQ (reference sequence). V was clipped by 1 base and J by 4 bases; unmatched bases: 5. The chain's CDR3 is CASSLGVQGVTGELFF. As DNA, the CDR3 is TGTGCCAGCAGCTTAGGTGTACAGGGGGTCACCGGGGAGCTGTTTTTT.

The chain combines TRBV19 with TRBJ1-1; D not resolved. The CDR3 runs 16 residues. Trimming removed 2 bases from V and 0 bases from J, with 13 bases in between. Germline values: CDR1 LNHDA, CDR2 SQIVND (reference sequence). CDR3 DNA sequence: TGTGCCAGTAGTATAACCGGCGGTCCCATGAACACTGAAGCTTTCTTT. Translating gives CASSITGGPMNTEAFF.

This clone was observed a handful of times. The rearrangement links TRBV7-2 to TRBJ2-1; the D gene is possibly TRBD1 (6 bases). This CDR3 is built from 15 residues. The germline CDR1 and CDR2 sequences are SGHTA and FQGNSA. V dropped 3 bases and J dropped 6 bases, with 15 bases sitting between them. CDR3 sequence (DNA): TGTGCCAGCAGCTTCGACAGGTCGGGTTTCAATGAGCAGTTCTTC. Residues: CASSFDRSGFNEQFF. Filled out from reference TRBV7-2 and TRBJ2-1, the complete variable domain reads GAGVSQSPSNKVTEKGKDVELRCDPISGHTALYWYRQSLGQGLEFLIYFQGNSAPDKSGLPSDRFSAERTGGSVSTLTIQRTQQEDSAVYLCASSFDRSGFNEQFFGPGTRLTVL.

This clone was seen a single time. The rearrangement uses TRBV7-2 and TRBJ1-1; D not certain. This CDR3 is 14 amino acids long. V was cut by 5 bases and J by 1 base, with 11 bases left in between. Germline V gene data show CDR1 as SGHTA and CDR2 as FQGNSA. The CDR3 DNA is TGTGCCAGCAGCCCTACGAAGCCGAACACTGAAGCTTTCTTT. Translating gives CASSPTKPNTEAFF.

The chain has TRBV30 and TRBJ1-4; D may be TRBD1 (5 bases). The CDR3 length is 15 residues. The ends were cut back, 4 bases at V and 5 bases at J, with 17 bases in the middle. The germline V gene has CDR1 GTSNPN and CDR2 SVGIG (reference sequence). The CDR3: CAWNLGAGKNEKLFF. CDR3 DNA: TGTGCCTGGAACCTAGGGGCAGGGAAAAATGAAAAACTGTTTTTT.

V usage is TRBV14 and J usage is TRBJ2-6; D gene uncertain. The length of the CDR3 is 13 residues. CDR1 SGHDN and CDR2 FVKESK come from the germline V gene. V shed 1 base and J shed 4 bases, with 2 bases lying between them. The CDR3 coding sequence is TGTGCCAGCAGCCAAGTCGGGGCCAACGTCCTGACTTTC. It codes for CASSQVGANVLTF.

The chain recombines TRBV24-1 with TRBJ2-2; D gene ambiguous. The CDR3 is 15 residues long. V was cut by 3 bases and J by 6 bases, with 13 bases left in between. The germline CDR1 and CDR2 sequences are KGHDR and SFDVKD. In DNA form, the CDR3 reads TGTGCCACCAGTGATCCTCTTAAAGGCCCCGGGGAGCTGTTTTTT. This gives the protein CATSDPLKGPGELFF.

This chain links TRBV4-3 with TRBJ2-1; 7 bases are shared with TRBD1. This CDR3 is built from 17 residues. CDR1 and CDR2 (germline): LGHNA, YSLEER. Trimming at V came to 0 bases and at J to 4 bases, leaving 9 bases not matched to a gene. CDR3 coding DNA: TGCGCCAGCAGCCAAGAAGCAAAAAGGGGACAGTACAATGAGCAGTTCTTC. Encoded protein: CASSQEAKRGQYNEQFF.

This chain links TRBV29-1 with TRBJ1-2; 9 nucleotides line up with TRBD1. There are 12 residues in the CDR3. Germline V lookup: CDR1 SQVTM, CDR2 ANQGSEA. J lost 6 bases, V lost 5 bases, and 4 bases had no gene match. CDR3 residues: CSVRGQGNGYTF. The DNA for the CDR3 is TGCAGCGTTAGGGGACAGGGAAATGGCTACACCTTC. The full variable domain, in which reference TRBV29-1 and TRBJ1-2 provide the parts outside the CDR3, is SAVISQKPSRDICQRGTSLTIQCQVDSQVTMMFWYRQQPGQSLTLIATANQGSEATYESGFVIDKFPISRPNLTFSTLTVSNMSPEDSSIYLCSVRGQGNGYTFGSGTRLTVV.

V gene TRBV19 combines with J gene TRBJ2-7, with TRBD1 matching over 9 bases. The CDR3 is 14 amino acids. In germline, CDR1 is LNHDA, CDR2 SQIVND (reference sequence). The trim removed 7 bases at V and 2 bases at J, leaving 6 bases unmatched. The CDR3 DNA follows: TGTGCCAGTAAGATCGGACAGGGGCCCTACGAGCAGTACTTC. Its protein product is CASKIGQGPYEQYF.

The J gene is TRBJ1-6, the V gene TRBV5-1; D uncertain. CDR3 length: 12 amino acids. In germline, CDR1 is SGHRS, CDR2 YFSETQ. V lost 2 bases and J lost 7, with 4 bases in between. CDR3 bases: TGCGCCAGCAGCTTCGCCAATTCACCCCTCCACTTT. Its protein product is CASSFANSPLHF.

This chain joins TRBV19 and TRBJ2-7; 7 bases line up with TRBD2. CDR1 is LNHDA, CDR2 SQIVND, per germline (reference sequence). CDR3 length equals 14 residues. Trimming at V came to 10 bases and at J to 7 bases, leaving 16 bases not matched to a gene. CDR3 amino acids: CATQSGTLLGEQYF. The CDR3 nucleotides are TGTGCCACCCAAAGCGGGACCCTACTGGGGGAGCAGTACTTC.

This clone was counted only a few times. The rearrangement uses TRBV9 and TRBJ2-2, with TRBD2 matching over 9 bases. This CDR3 spans 16 amino acids. Germline CDR1 SGDLS, CDR2 YYNGEE. V dropped 2 bases and J dropped 5; count of bases not matched to a gene: 7. The CDR3 DNA reads as TGTGCCAGCAGCGTTAGCGGGGGAGGAATAACCGGGGAGCTGTTTTTT. Its protein product is CASSVSGGGITGELFF. Combining the CDR3 with reference TRBV9 and TRBJ2-2 gives the whole variable domain DSGVTQTPKHLITATGQRVTLRCSPRSGDLSVYWYQQSLDQGLQFLIQYYNGEERAKGNILERFSAQQFPDLHSELNLSSLELGDSALYFCASSVSGGGITGELFFGEGSRLTVL.